This entry describes one T cell receptor (beta chain). The antigen remains undetermined. Looked up from germline, CDR1 is SEHNR and CDR2 is FQNEAQ (reference sequence). CDR3 length equals 17 residues. Trimming cost V 5 bases and J 3 bases, with 22 bases left between them. This entry belongs to a study of vaccination and CD4 T cells after COVID-19. Study information: Four females and six males made up the convalescents, with two Hispanic.

Documented time point: late sampling 161 to 241 days after vaccination in three convalescent patients. Treatment of the sample: roughly 10-day PBMC culture with coronavirus spike peptide pools or control peptides (ViraFEST assay). ViraFEST expanded antigen-specific T cells with peptide pools, then sequenced TCRs. Oncomine TCR Beta short-read sequencing was applied to DNA from cultured CD4+ T cells. TCRdb reprocessed the PCR reads with MiXCR, giving one entry per CDR3 protein. Among 15,000 to 20,000 distinct CDR3 sequences listed, 54% were seen once. The gene calls are TRBV7-9 and TRBJ1-2, with unresolved D. This material consisted of CD4+ T cells from blood, cultured in vitro, taken about 7 months after SARS-CoV-2 vaccination. The TCR comes from a human donor who had recovered from COVID-19. This chain's CDR3 is CASSPLVGESSHYGYTF. The CDR3 coding sequence is TGTGCCAGCAGCCCACTCGTAGGTGAGAGCTCTCACTATGGCTACACCTTC.